The 31 T cell receptor beta chains below were found in one sample sequenced in a study of cytomegalovirus exposure and HLA in healthy donors. PCR used 60 Vbeta primers and 13 Jbeta primers. Sequenced by immunoSEQ multiplex PCR; TCRdb stores in-frame clones only, minus some. The table lists some 180,000 clones, roughly 85% of them singletons, with around 2.3% in the top ten. The source material was PBMCs. The receptor set was obtained from a woman aged 50 to 65 in good health and CMV-seronegative.

The CDR3 bases are TGTGCCAGCAAAGACTTAGCGCACTACGAGCAGTACTTC. Protein: CASKDLAHYEQYF. This chain joins TRBV6-1 and TRBJ2-7; possibly TRBD2 for D (5 bases). The CDR3 is 13 amino acids. Per germline, CDR1 MNHNS and CDR2 SASEGT. Trimming cost V 7 bases and J 3 bases, with 13 bases left between them.

Comment on this clone: Here the CDR3 omits its conserved ending phenylalanine or tryptophan, so a read error is the likely source. V usage is TRBV4-3 and J usage is TRBJ1-1, with D tentatively TRBD1 (5 bases). V was clipped by 1 base and J by 4 bases, with 13 bases between them. CDR1 is LGHNA, CDR2 YSLEER, per germline. This CDR3 is built from 15 residues. CDR3 sequence: CASSQVLGAPTEAFL. CDR3 bases: TGCGCCAGCAGCCAAGTTCTAGGGGCACCCACTGAAGCTTTCCTT.

The chain recombines TRBV6-1 with TRBJ2-1; 12 nucleotides line up with TRBD2. Germline assignment: CDR1 MNHNS and CDR2 SASEGT. The CDR3 contains 19 residues. With 1 base clipped from V and 9 bases from J, the junction kept 16 bases outside the gene matches. The CDR3 nucleotides read TGTGCCAGCAGTGAAGACTCGTGGAGGTCTAGCGGGAGGGCCGCTGAGCAGTTCTTC. It encodes CASSEDSWRSSGRAAEQFF.

The chain couples TRBV9 to TRBJ2-7, with 10 bases aligning to TRBD1. The trim removed 0 bases at V and 6 bases at J, leaving 3 bases unmatched. This CDR3 has 14 residues. CDR1 and CDR2 (germline): SGDLS, YYNGEE. The CDR3 nucleotides read TGTGCCAGCAGCGTAGGGGACAGGGGCCTCGAGCAGTACTTC. Amino acids: CASSVGDRGLEQYF.

The chain is built from TRBV11-2 and TRBJ2-7; 9 nucleotides line up with TRBD1. Germline-derived CDR1 and CDR2 are SGHAT and FQNNGV. The CDR3 covers 15 residues. V shed 4 bases and J 2 bases; nucleotides not matched to a gene: 6. The CDR3 DNA is TGTGCCAGCAGCTCTGGACAGGGGATGACCTACGAGCAGTACTTC. Its translation: CASSSGQGMTYEQYF.

A word on this clone: It is unclear where the CDR3 begins or ends on the DNA, so no DNA is shown, and the CDR3 is as TCRdb lists it. V usage is TRBV12-1 and J usage is TRBJ2-7; TRBD2 is taken as the D call from the table, unchecked against the DNA. TRBV12-1 is shown as a pseudogene. The CDR3 has 15 amino acids, counting both end residues. CDR3 protein: CASSFVASGNYEQYF.

The gene calls are TRBV6-5 and TRBJ1-6; 8 bases agree with TRBD1. Germline V gene data show CDR1 as MNHEY and CDR2 as SVGAGI. The CDR3 is 15 residues long. The J segment lost 9 bases and the V segment lost 7 bases, leaving 11 bases of the junction unmatched. CDR3 in DNA: TGTGCCAGCACCTCGCCCCAGGGGGCCGGTTCACCCCTCCACTTT. Its translation: CASTSPQGAGSPLHF.

This chain uses TRBV6-6 with TRBJ1-1; 8 positions agree with TRBD1. Germline V gene sequence: CDR1 MNHNY, CDR2 SVGAGI (reference sequence). V lost 6 bases to trimming and J lost 3 bases; unmatched junction nucleotides: 9. CDR3 size: 15 residues. The CDR3 DNA sequence: TGTGCCAGCAGGATCGCCAGGGGGCTGGACACTGAAGCTTTCTTT. Protein sequence: CASRIARGLDTEAFF.

The V and J genes are TRBV30 and TRBJ1-5; D remains ambiguous. Germline V gene sequence: CDR1 GTSNPN, CDR2 SVGIG (reference sequence). The V and J ends lost 0 bases and 2 bases respectively, with 8 bases between them. The CDR3 length is 14 residues. Written as DNA, the CDR3 is TGTGCCTGGAGTGTGGGCCAGCGCAATCAGCCCCAGCATTTT. It translates to CAWSVGQRNQPQHF.

V gene TRBV5-1 combines with J gene TRBJ1-4; 9 bases align to TRBD1. V trimming: 3 bases; J trimming: 11 bases; junction bases outside the gene matches: 11. Germline CDR1 reads SGHRS; CDR2 reads YFSETQ. The CDR3 has 15 amino acids. CDR3 coding DNA: TGCGCCAGCAGCTCCAGAACGGGACAGGGTGTCAAACTGTTTTTT. It encodes CASSSRTGQGVKLFF.

The chain carries TRBV4-1 and TRBJ2-3; tentatively, D is TRBD1 (5 bases). The CDR3 totals 17 residues. CDR1 is MGHRA, CDR2 YSYEKL, per germline. V was cut by 1 base and J by 0 bases, with 14 bases left in between. CDR3 protein: CASSQVAGPTSTDTQYF. Written as DNA, the CDR3 is TGCGCCAGCAGCCAAGTCGCAGGGCCCACTAGCACAGATACGCAGTATTTT.

This clone was observed a handful of times. The chain recombines TRBV19 with TRBJ1-2; 8 nucleotides line up with TRBD1. Germline V CDR1 and CDR2: LNHDA, SQIVND (reference sequence). The CDR3 has 16 amino acids. V lost 6 bases, J lost 6 bases, and 15 bases stayed unmatched. The CDR3 DNA reads as TGTGCCAGTAGCCTTAGCCAGGGGGCGCGTTTTAATGGCTACACCTTC. It translates to CASSLSQGARFNGYTF.

The chain employs TRBV5-5 and TRBJ2-7; a weak D match, TRBD2 (6 bases). Germline lookup yields CDR1 SGHKS and CDR2 YYEKEE (reference sequence). The CDR3 consists of 14 residues. V lost 0 bases, J lost 2 bases, and 9 bases lay in between. In DNA, the CDR3 is TGTGCCAGCAGCTTGGCGGGCGGGACCTACGAGCAGTACTTC. The encoded protein is CASSLAGGTYEQYF.

The gene calls are TRBV28 and TRBJ2-7; TRBD1 agrees at 10 bases. The CDR3 runs to 17 residues. With 5 bases clipped from V and 1 base from J, the junction kept 11 bases outside the gene matches. In germline, CDR1 is MDHEN, CDR2 SYDVKM. This CDR3 reads CASSLPRQGARSYEQYF. CDR3 DNA: TGTGCCAGCAGTCTTCCCCGACAGGGGGCGCGTTCCTACGAGCAGTACTTC.

On this clone itself: The junction does not match germline at one end; this may be a read error. This sequence joins TRBV7-9 and TRBJ2-7; D is unresolved. Germline V gene lookup returns CDR1 SEHNR and CDR2 FQNEAQ (reference sequence). This CDR3 spans 14 amino acids. The CDR3 nucleotides are TGTTCCAGCAGCTTAGGAGCAGGATACTACGAGCAGTACTTC. It specifies CSSSLGAGYYEQYF.

The V call is TRBV7-9, the J call TRBJ1-6; the D is unclear. V gave up 1 base and J gave up 9 bases, with 4 bases separating them. This CDR3 region has 12 residues. Germline values: CDR1 SEHNR, CDR2 FQNEAQ (reference sequence). As DNA, the CDR3 is TGTGCCAGCAGCTTAGACGGTTCACCCCTCCACTTT. This encodes CASSLDGSPLHF. The full variable domain, in which reference TRBV7-9 and TRBJ1-6 provide the parts outside the CDR3, is DTGVSQNPRHKITKRGQNVTFRCDPISEHNRLYWYRQTLGQGPEFLTYFQNEAQLEKSRLLSDRFSAERPKGSFSTLEIQRTEQGDSAMYLCASSLDGSPLHFGNGTRLTVT.

Points on this clone: Mismatch with germline at one junction end may stem from a read error. The rearrangement uses TRBV28 and TRBJ2-7; no definite D call. In germline, CDR1 is MDHEN, CDR2 SYDVKM. The CDR3 spans 12 residues. The CDR3 coding sequence is TGTGCCAGCAGTTTGGCTTACATGGGCGCTCAGTTC. Its protein is CASSLAYMGAQF.

With regard to this clone: Other DNA variants within this sample encode the same CDR3. The chain combines TRBV7-3 with TRBJ2-5, with no clear D. In germline, CDR1 is SGHTA, CDR2 FQGTGA. The CDR3 sequence is 13 residues long. V was pared by 2 bases and J by 3 bases, with 7 bases between. CDR3 nucleotides: TGTGCCAGCAGCTTAGGGCCGGAAGAGACCCAGTACTTC. Its protein product is CASSLGPEETQYF. Full variable domain (rest looked up from reference TRBV7-3 and TRBJ2-5): GAGVSQTPSNKVTEKGKYVELRCDPISGHTALYWYRQSLGQGPEFLIYFQGTGAADDSGLPNDRFFAVRPEGSVSTLKIQRTERGDSAVYLCASSLGPEETQYFGPGTRLLVL.

V and J are TRBV12-5 and TRBJ2-2; 12 bases line up with TRBD2. Germline CDR1 is LGHNT and CDR2 is FRNRAP. The V gene end was trimmed by 4 bases and the J gene end by 6 bases; junction bases not matched to a gene: 12. The CDR3 totals 18 residues. This chain's CDR3 is CASGWILAGGDHAGELFF. In DNA, the CDR3 is TGTGCTAGTGGTTGGATACTAGCGGGAGGCGATCACGCCGGGGAGCTGTTTTTT.

This clone came up a few times. The chain has TRBV9 and TRBJ2-1; D may be TRBD1 (7 bases). The CDR3 covers 15 residues. Trimming took 3 bases from V and 5 from J, leaving 15 bases between them. Germline V lookup: CDR1 SGDLS, CDR2 YYNGEE. CDR3 coding DNA: TGTGCCAGCAGCGGGGCGACAGGGACTCACAATGAGCAGTTCTTC. This codes for CASSGATGTHNEQFF. The entire variable domain, with the rest obtained from reference TRBV9 and TRBJ2-1, is as follows: DSGVTQTPKHLITATGQRVTLRCSPRSGDLSVYWYQQSLDQGLQFLIQYYNGEERAKGNILERFSAQQFPDLHSELNLSSLELGDSALYFCASSGATGTHNEQFFGPGTRLTVL.

The V gene is TRBV5-1, the J gene TRBJ2-7, with TRBD1 matching over 8 bases. The CDR3 totals 15 residues. Germline CDR1 and CDR2: SGHRS and YFSETQ. J was trimmed by 3 bases and V by 6 bases; bases with no gene match: 11. CDR3: CASTYTRTGGYEQYF. The CDR3, as DNA: TGCGCCAGCACCTATACCCGAACAGGGGGCTACGAGCAGTACTTC.

This clone has more than one count but fewer than ten. The rearrangement joins TRBV18 to TRBJ2-5; 14 nucleotides align to TRBD2. This CDR3 comprises 18 residues. Trimming at V came to 6 bases and at J to 2 bases, leaving 11 bases not matched to a gene. Germline V lookup: CDR1 KGHSH, CDR2 LQKENI. The CDR3 nucleotides are TGTGCCAGCTCCCAAGGACTAGCGGGAGGCCCAGGGCAAGAGACCCAGTACTTC. It codes for CASSQGLAGGPGQETQYF.

This clone was counted between two and nine times. The CDR3 here is CASSKGRLGGVVNTEAFF. The CDR3 coding sequence is TGTGCCAGTAGTAAAGGGCGTCTAGGAGGGGTGGTCAACACTGAAGCTTTCTTT. The chain carries TRBV19 and TRBJ1-1; D possibly corresponds to TRBD1 (5 bases). V was clipped by 4 bases and J by 2 bases, with 23 bases between them. This CDR3 has 18 residues. Germline CDR1 reads LNHDA; CDR2 reads SQIVND (reference sequence).

This clone was seen only once. The chain uses TRBV27 and TRBJ1-6, with TRBD1 identical over 7 bases. Germline-derived CDR1 and CDR2 are MNHEY and SMNVEV (reference sequence). The CDR3 is 16 residues long. V lost 0 bases to trimming and J lost 5 bases; unmatched junction nucleotides: 4. CDR3 sequence: CASSLSGGQDNSPLHF. The CDR3, as DNA: TGTGCCAGCAGTTTATCCGGTGGACAGGATAATTCACCCCTCCACTTT.

The J gene is TRBJ2-5, the V gene TRBV20-1; D might be TRBD2 (5 bases). The CDR3 spans 10 residues. CDR1 DFQATT and CDR2 SNEGSKA come from the germline V gene (reference sequence). V was cut by 6 bases and J by 11 bases, with 13 bases left in between. CDR3 residues: CSALIWEQYF. CDR3 coding DNA: TGCAGTGCCTTAATTTGGGAGCAGTACTTC.

This chain connects TRBV19 to TRBJ1-1; 8 nucleotides match TRBD1. After removal of 5 bases from V and 0 bases from J, the junction contained 8 bases not matched to a gene. CDR1 is LNHDA and CDR2 is SQIVND in the germline V gene (reference sequence). The CDR3 consists of 16 residues. The CDR3 spells CASSPRQGLMNTEAFF. Here the CDR3 DNA reads TGTGCCAGTAGTCCAAGACAGGGGCTCATGAACACTGAAGCTTTCTTT.

This clone was seen a few times. The gene calls are TRBV6-4 and TRBJ2-6; D possibly corresponds to TRBD2 (6 bases). With 2 bases removed from V and 2 bases from J, the gap between germline ends came to 7 bases. The germline V gene encodes CDR1 MRHNA and CDR2 SNTAGT. This CDR3 spans 15 amino acids. Here the CDR3 DNA reads TGTGCCAGCAGTGACGGCGGGGCTGGGGCCAACGTCCTGACTTTC. It is translated as CASSDGGAGANVLTF.

V gene TRBV4-2 combines with J gene TRBJ2-1, with a weak D call TRBD2 (6 bases). The V end was cut by 0 bases, the J end by 2 bases, with 14 bases between. The germline V gene encodes CDR1 LGHNA and CDR2 YNFKEQ. CDR3 length equals 17 residues. The CDR3 sequence is CASSQDWASATYNEQFF. The DNA of the CDR3 is TGTGCCAGCAGCCAAGATTGGGCTAGCGCCACCTACAATGAGCAGTTCTTC.

The chain recombines TRBV11-2 with TRBJ2-7; unclear D gene. The germline gives CDR1 SGHAT, CDR2 FQNNGV. Trimming removed 2 bases at V and 5 bases at J, with 7 bases between. The CDR3 spans 12 residues. The CDR3 region is CASSLSGDEQYF. The CDR3 region has the DNA TGTGCCAGCAGCTTAAGTGGAGACGAGCAGTACTTC.

Here the CDR3 reads CAIQTGGMEEQYF. The CDR3 nucleotides read TGTGCCATACAGACAGGGGGCATGGAAGAGCAGTACTTC. The V call is TRBV28, the J call TRBJ2-7, with 10 bases that match TRBD1. CDR3 size: 13 residues. V shed 10 bases, J shed 7 bases, and the junction held 10 bases outside the gene matches. Per the germline V gene, CDR1 is MDHEN and CDR2 is SYDVKM.

Regarding this clone: The junction does not match germline at one end; this may be a read error. The chain joins TRBV7-2 to TRBJ2-2, with D possibly being TRBD1 (6 bases). The CDR3 is made up of 15 amino acids. In germline, CDR1 is SGHTA, CDR2 FQGNSA. Written as DNA, the CDR3 is TGTGCCAGCAGCTTAGGAGGGGGACGGACCGGGGAGCTGCTTTTT. It translates to CASSLGGGRTGELLF.